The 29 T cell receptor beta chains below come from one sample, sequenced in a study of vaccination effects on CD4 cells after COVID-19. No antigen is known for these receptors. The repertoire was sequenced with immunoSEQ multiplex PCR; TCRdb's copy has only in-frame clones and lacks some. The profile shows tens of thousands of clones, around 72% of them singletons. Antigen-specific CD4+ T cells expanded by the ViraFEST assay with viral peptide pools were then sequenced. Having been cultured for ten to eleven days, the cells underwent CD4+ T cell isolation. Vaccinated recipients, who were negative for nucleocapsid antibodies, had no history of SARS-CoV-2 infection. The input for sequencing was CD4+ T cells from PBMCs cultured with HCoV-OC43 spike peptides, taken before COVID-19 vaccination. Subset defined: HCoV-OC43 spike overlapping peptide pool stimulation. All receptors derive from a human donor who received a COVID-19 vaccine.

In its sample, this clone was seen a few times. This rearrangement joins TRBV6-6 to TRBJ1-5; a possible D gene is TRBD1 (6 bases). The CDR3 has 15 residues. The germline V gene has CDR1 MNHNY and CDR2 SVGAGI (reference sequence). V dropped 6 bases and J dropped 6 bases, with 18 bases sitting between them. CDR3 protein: CASSRLSGVGQPQHF. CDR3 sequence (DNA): TGTGCCAGCAGCCGGCTTTCAGGGGTGGGTCAGCCCCAGCATTTT.

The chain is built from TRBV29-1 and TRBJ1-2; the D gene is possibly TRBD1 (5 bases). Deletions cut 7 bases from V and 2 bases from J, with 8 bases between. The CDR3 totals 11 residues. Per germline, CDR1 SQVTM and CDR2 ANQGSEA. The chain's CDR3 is CSAGGNYGYTF. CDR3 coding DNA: TGCAGCGCGGGGGGGAACTATGGCTACACCTTC.

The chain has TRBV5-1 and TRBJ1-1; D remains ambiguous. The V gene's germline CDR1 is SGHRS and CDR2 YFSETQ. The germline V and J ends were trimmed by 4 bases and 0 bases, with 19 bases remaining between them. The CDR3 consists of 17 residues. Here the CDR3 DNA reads TGCGCCAGCAGCCCGAGAATTACAAATAAGATGAACACTGAAGCTTTCTTT. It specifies CASSPRITNKMNTEAFF.

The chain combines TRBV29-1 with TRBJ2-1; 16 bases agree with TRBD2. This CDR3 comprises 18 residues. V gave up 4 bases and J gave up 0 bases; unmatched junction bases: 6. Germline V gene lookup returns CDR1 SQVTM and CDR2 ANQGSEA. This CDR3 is CSVGSGLAGGSSYNEQFF. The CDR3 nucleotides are TGCAGCGTTGGTTCGGGACTAGCGGGGGGGAGCTCCTACAATGAGCAGTTCTTC.

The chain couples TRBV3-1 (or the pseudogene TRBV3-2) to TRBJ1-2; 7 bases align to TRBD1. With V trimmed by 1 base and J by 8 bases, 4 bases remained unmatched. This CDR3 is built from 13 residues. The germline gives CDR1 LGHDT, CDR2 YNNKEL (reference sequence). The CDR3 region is CASSQGLQGGYTF. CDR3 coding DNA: TGTGCCAGCAGCCAAGGTCTACAGGGGGGCTACACCTTC.

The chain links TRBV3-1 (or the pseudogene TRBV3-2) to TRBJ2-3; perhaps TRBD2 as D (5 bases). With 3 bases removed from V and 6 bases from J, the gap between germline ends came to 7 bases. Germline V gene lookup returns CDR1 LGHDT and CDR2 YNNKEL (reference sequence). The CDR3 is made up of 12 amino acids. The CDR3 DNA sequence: TGTGCCAGCAGCCAGGACTTGGATACGCAGTATTTT. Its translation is CASSQDLDTQYF.

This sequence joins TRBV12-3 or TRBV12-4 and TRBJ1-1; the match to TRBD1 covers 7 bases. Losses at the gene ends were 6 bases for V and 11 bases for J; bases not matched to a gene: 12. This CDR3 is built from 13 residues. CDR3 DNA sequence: TGTGCCAGCAGCCTCATAACAGGGGCGATGGCTTTCTTT. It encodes CASSLITGAMAFF.

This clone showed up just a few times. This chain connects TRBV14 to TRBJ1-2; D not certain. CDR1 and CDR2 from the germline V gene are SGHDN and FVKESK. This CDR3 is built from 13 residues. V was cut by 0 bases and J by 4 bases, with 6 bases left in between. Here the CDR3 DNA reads TGTGCCAGCAGCCAAGATAGGACCTATGGCTACACCTTC. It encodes CASSQDRTYGYTF.

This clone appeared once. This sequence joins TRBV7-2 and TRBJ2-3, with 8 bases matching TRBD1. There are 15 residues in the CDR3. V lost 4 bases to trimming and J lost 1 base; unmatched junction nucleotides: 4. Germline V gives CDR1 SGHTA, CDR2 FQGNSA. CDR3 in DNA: TGTGCCAGCAGCTCCGGGACAGGAGGCACAGATACGCAGTATTTT. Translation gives CASSSGTGGTDTQYF.

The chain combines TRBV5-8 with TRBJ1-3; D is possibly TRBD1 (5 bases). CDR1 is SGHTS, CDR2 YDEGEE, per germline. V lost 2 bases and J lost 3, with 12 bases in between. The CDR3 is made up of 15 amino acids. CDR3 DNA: TGTGCCAGCAGCTTAAGGGGAGGAAGTGGAAACACCATATATTTT. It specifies CASSLRGGSGNTIYF.

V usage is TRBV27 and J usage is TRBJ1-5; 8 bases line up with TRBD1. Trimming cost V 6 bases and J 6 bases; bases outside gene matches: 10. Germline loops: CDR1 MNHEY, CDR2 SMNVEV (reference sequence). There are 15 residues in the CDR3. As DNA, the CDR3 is TGTGCCAGCAGCCAAACAGGGGGTCGGGGTCAGCCCCAGCATTTT. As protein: CASSQTGGRGQPQHF.

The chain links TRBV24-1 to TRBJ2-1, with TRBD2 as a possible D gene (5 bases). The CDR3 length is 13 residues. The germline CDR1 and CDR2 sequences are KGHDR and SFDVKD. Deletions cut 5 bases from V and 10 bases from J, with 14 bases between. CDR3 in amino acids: CATSGLEVWEQFF. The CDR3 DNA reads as TGTGCCACCAGTGGATTGGAGGTATGGGAGCAGTTCTTC.

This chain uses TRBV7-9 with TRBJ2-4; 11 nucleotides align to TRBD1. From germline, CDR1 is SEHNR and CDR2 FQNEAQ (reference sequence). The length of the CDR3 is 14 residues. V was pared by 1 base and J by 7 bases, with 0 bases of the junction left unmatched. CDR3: CASSLGDRGNIQYF. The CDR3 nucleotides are TGTGCCAGCAGCTTAGGGGACAGGGGGAACATTCAGTACTTC.

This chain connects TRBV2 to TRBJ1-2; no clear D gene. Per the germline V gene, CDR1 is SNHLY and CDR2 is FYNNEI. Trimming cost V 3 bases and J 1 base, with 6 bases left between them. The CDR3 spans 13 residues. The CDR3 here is CASSDSYNYGYTF. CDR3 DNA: TGTGCCAGCAGTGACAGTTATAACTATGGCTACACCTTC.

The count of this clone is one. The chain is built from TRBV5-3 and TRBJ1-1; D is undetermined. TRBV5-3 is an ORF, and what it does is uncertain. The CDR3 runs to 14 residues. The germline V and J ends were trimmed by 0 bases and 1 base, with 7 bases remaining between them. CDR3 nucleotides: TGTGCCAGAAGCTTGGGGACCGCGAACACTGAAGCTTTCTTT. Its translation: CARSLGTANTEAFF.

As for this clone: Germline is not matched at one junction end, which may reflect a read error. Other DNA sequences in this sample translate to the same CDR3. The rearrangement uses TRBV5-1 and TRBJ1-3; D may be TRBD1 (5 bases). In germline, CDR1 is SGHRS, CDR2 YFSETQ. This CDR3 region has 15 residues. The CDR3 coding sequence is TGTGCCAGCAGCCGATCGCGGGACGCTGGAAACACCATATATTTT. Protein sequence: CASSRSRDAGNTIYF.

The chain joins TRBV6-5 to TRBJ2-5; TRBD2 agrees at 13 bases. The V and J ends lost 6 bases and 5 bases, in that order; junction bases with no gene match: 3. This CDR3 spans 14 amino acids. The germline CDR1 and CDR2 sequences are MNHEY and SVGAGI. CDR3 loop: CASRTSGGDETQYF. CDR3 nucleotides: TGTGCCAGCAGAACTAGCGGGGGGGATGAGACCCAGTACTTC.

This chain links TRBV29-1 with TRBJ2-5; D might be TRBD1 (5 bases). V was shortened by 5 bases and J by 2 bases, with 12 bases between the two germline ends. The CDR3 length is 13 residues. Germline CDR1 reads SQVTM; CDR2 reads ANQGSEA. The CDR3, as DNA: TGCAGCGTTCGCGGCCCAGGGCAAGAGACCCAGTACTTC. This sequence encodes CSVRGPGQETQYF.

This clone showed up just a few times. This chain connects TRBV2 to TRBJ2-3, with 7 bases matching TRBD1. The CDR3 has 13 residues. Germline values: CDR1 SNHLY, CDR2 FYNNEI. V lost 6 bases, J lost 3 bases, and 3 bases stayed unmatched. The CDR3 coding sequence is TGTGCCAGCAGCTTGGGACAGACAGATACGCAGTATTTT. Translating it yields CASSLGQTDTQYF.

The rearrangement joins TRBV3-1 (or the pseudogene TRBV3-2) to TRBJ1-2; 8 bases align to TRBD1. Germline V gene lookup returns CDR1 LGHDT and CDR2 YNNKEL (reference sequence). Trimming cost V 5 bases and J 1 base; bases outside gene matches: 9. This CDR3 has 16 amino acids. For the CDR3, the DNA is TGTGCCAGCAGCTACTCCGCGGGACAGGTTAACTATGGCTACACCTTC. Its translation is CASSYSAGQVNYGYTF.

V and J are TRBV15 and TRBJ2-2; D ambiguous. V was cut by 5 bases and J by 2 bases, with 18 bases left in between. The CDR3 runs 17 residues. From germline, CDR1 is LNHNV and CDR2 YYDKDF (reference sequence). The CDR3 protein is CATSPEISSSNTGELFF. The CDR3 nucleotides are TGTGCCACCAGCCCAGAGATATCGTCCAGCAACACCGGGGAGCTGTTTTTT.

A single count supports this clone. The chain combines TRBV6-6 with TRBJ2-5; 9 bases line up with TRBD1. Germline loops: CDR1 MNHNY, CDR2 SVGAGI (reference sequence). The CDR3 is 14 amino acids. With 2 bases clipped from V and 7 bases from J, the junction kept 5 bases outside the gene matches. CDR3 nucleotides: TGTGCCAGCAGTTACCAGACAGGGGGGTGGACCCAGTACTTC. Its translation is CASSYQTGGWTQYF.

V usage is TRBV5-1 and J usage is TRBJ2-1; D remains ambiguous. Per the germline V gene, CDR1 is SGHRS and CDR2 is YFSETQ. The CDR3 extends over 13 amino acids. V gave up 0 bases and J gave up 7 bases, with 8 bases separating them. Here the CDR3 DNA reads TGCGCCAGCAGCTTGGTCAGTACTAATGAGCAGTTCTTC. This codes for CASSLVSTNEQFF.

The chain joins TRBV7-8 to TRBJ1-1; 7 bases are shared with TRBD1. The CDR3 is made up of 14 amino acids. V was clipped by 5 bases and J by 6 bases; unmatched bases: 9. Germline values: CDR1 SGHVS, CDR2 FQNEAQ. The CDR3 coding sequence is TGTGCCAGCAGCCTCGGACAGGAGAGGTCTGAAGCTTTCTTT. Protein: CASSLGQERSEAFF. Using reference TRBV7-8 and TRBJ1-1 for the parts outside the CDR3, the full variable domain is GAGVSQSPRYKVAKRGQDVALRCDPISGHVSLFWYQQALGQGPEFLTYFQNEAQLDKSGLPSDRFFAERPEGSVSTLKIQRTQQEDSAVYLCASSLGQERSEAFFGQGTRLTVV.

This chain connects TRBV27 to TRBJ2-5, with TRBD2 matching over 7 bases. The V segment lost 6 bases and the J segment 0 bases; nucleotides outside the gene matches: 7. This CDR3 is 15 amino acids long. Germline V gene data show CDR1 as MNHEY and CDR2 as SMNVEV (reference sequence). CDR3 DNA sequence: TGTGCCAGCAGACCCCTCGGACTAGACCAAGAGACCCAGTACTTC. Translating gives CASRPLGLDQETQYF.

CDR3 in amino acids: CASSPLWGSIKGALRYEQYV. CDR3 in DNA: TGTGCCAGCAGCCCTCTTTGGGGGTCGATCAAGGGGGCGCTGAGGTACGAGCAGTACGTC. The rearrangement uses TRBV5-5 and TRBJ2-7; 7 bases line up with TRBD1. The trim removed 4 bases at V and 4 bases at J, leaving 26 bases unmatched. The CDR3 contains 20 residues. CDR1 and CDR2 (germline): SGHKS, YYEKEE (reference sequence).

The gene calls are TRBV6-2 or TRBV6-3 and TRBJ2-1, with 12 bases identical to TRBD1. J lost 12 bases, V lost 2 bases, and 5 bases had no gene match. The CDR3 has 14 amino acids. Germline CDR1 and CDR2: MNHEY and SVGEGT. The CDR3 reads CASSYGGQGAGQFF. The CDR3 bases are TGTGCCAGCAGTTACGGGGGACAGGGGGCGGGGCAGTTCTTC.

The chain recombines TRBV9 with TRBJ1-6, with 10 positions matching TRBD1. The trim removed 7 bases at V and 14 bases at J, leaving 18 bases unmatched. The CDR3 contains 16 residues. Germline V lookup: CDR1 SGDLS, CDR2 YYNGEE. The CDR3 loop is CASLPHLDRGLSALHF. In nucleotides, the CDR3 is TGTGCCAGCCTCCCACATCTAGACAGGGGGCTTTCTGCCCTCCACTTT.

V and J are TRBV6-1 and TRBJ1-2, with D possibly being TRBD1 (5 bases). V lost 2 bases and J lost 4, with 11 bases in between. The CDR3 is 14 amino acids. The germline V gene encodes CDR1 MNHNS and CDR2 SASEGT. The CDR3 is CASSELGHFYGYTF. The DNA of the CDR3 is TGTGCCAGCAGTGAACTTGGACACTTCTATGGCTACACCTTC.